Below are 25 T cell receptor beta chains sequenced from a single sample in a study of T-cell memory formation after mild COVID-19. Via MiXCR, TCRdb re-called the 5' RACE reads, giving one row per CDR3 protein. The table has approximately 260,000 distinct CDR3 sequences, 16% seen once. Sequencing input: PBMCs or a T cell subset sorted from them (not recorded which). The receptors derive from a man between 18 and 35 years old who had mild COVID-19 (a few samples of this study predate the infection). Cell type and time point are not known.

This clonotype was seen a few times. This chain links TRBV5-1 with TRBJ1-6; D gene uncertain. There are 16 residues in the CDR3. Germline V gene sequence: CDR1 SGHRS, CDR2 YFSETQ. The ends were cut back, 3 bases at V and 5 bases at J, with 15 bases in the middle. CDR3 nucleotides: TGCGCCAGCAGCTGGTCCGGGAGTGGGAATAATTCACCCCTCCACTTT. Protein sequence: CASSWSGSGNNSPLHF.

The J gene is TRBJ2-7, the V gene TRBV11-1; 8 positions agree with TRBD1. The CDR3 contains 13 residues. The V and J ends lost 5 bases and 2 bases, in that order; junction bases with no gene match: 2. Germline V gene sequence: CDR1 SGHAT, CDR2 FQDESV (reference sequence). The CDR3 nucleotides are TGTGCCAGCAGCCGGGACAGGACCTACGAGCAGTACGTC. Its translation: CASSRDRTYEQYV.

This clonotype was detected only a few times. CDR3 nucleotide sequence: TGCGCCAGCAGCTCCCAGGGTGTGGAGACTGAAGCTTTCTTT. Its translation is CASSSQGVETEAFF. J is TRBJ1-1 and V is TRBV5-1, with D perhaps TRBD1 (5 bases). The V and J ends lost 3 bases and 5 bases respectively, with 14 bases between them. The CDR3 runs to 14 residues. Germline loops: CDR1 SGHRS, CDR2 YFSETQ.

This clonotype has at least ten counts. The CDR3: CASRPPDTYEQYV. The CDR3 nucleotides are TGTGCCAGCAGGCCCCCGGACACCTACGAGCAGTACGTC. This chain uses TRBV6-2 or TRBV6-3 with TRBJ2-7; D is possibly TRBD1 (5 bases). Germline V gene data show CDR1 as MNHEY and CDR2 as SVGEGT. Trimming stripped 6 bases from V and 2 bases from J, with 11 bases between. The CDR3 contains 13 residues.

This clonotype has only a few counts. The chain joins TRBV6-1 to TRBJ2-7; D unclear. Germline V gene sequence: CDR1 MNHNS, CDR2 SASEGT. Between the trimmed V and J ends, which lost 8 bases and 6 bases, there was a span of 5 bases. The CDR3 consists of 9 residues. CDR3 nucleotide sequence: TGTGCCAGCCCCGTCGAGCAGTACGTC. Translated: CASPVEQYV.

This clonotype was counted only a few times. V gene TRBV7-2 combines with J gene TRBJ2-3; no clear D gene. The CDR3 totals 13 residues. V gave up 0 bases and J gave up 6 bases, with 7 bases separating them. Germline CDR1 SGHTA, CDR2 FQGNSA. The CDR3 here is CASSLAGRDTQYF. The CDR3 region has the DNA TGTGCCAGCAGCTTAGCGGGAAGGGATACGCAGTATTTT. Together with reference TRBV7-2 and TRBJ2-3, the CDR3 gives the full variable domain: GAGVSQSPSNKVTEKGKDVELRCDPISGHTALYWYRQSLGQGLEFLIYFQGNSAPDKSGLPSDRFSAERTGGSVSTLTIQRTQQEDSAVYLCASSLAGRDTQYFGPGTRLTVL.

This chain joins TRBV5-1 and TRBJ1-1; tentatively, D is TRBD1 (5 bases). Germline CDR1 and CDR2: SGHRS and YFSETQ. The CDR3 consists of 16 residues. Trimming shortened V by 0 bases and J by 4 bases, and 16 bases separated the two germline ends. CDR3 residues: CASSLGGIGVPTEAFF. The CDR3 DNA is TGCGCCAGCAGCTTGGGGGGGATAGGGGTCCCCACTGAAGCTTTCTTT. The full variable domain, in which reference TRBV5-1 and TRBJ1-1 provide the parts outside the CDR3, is KAGVTQTPRYLIKTRGQQVTLSCSPISGHRSVSWYQQTPGQGLQFLFEYFSETQRNKGNFPGRFSGRQFSNSRSEMNVSTLELGDSALYLCASSLGGIGVPTEAFFGQGTRLTVV.

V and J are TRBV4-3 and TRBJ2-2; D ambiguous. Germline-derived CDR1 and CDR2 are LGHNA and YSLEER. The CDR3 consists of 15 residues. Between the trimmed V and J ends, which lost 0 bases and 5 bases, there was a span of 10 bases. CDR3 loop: CASSQDEKGTGELFF. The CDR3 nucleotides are TGCGCCAGCAGCCAAGATGAAAAAGGGACCGGGGAGCTGTTTTTT.

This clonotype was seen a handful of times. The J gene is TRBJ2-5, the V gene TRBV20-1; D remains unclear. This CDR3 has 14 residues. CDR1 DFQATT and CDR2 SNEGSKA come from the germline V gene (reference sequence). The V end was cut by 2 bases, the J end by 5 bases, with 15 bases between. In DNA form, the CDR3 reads TGCAGTGCTAGATCGAAGGGTTTCCGGGAGACCCAGTACTTC. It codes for CSARSKGFRETQYF.

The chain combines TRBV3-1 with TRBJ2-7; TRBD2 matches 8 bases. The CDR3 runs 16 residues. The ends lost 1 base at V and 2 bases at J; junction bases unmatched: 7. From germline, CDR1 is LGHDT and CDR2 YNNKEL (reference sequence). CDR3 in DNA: TGTGCCAGCAGCCAAGGCCTCCTAGCGGGCCCCTACGAGCAGTACTTC. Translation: CASSQGLLAGPYEQYF.

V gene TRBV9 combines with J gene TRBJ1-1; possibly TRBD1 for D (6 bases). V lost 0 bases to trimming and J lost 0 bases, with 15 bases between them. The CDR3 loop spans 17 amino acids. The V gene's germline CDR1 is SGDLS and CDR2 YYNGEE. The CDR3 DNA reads TGTGCCAGCAGCGTAGGAATTTGGGGACAAATGAACACTGAAGCTTTCTTT. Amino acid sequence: CASSVGIWGQMNTEAFF.

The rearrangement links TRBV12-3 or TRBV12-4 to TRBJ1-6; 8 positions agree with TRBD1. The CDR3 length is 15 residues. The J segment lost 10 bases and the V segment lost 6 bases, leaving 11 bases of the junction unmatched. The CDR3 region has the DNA TGTGCCAGCAGAACCGGACAGGGCCCTAGGTCACCCCTCCACTTT. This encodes CASRTGQGPRSPLHF.

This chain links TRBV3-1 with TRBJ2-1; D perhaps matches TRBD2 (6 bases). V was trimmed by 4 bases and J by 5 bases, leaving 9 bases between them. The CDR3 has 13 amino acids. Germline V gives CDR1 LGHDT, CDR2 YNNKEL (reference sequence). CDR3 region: CASSRGENNEQFF. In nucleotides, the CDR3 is TGTGCCAGCAGCCGGGGGGAGAACAATGAGCAGTTCTTC.

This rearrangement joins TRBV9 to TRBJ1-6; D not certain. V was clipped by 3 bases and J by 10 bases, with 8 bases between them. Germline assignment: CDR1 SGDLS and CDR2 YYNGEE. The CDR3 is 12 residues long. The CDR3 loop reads CASSAVGSPLHF. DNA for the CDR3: TGTGCCAGCAGCGCTGTGGGCTCACCCCTCCACTTT.

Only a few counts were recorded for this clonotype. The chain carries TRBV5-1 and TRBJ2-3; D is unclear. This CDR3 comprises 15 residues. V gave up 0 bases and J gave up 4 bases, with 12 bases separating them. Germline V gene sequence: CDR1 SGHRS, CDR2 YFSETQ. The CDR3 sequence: CASSLGPQTADTQYF. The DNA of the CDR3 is TGCGCCAGCAGCTTGGGGCCTCAAACGGCAGATACGCAGTATTTT.

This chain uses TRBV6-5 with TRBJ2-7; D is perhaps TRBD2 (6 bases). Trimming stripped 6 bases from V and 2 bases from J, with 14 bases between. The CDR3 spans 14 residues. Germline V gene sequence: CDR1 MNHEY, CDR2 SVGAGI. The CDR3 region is CASSPLGGTYEQYF. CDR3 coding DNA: TGTGCCAGCAGCCCCCTTGGAGGGACCTACGAGCAGTACTTC.

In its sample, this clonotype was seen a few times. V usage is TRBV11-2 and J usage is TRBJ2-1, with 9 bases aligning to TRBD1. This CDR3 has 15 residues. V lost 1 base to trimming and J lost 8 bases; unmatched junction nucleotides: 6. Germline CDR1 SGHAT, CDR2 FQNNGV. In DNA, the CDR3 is TGTGCCAGCAGCTTAGGCGGGACAGGGATCCATGAGCAGTTCTTC. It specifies CASSLGGTGIHEQFF.

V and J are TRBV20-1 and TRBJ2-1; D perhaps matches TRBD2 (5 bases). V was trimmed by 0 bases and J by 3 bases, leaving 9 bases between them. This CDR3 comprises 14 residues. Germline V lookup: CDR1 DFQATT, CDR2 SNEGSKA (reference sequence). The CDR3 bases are TGCAGTGCTAGAGATATCAGCGGCTACAATGAGCAGTTCTTC. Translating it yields CSARDISGYNEQFF.

CDR3 loop: CASGRGSEAFF. The CDR3 nucleotides read TGTGCCAGCGGCAGGGGTTCTGAAGCTTTCTTT. This rearrangement joins TRBV6-5 to TRBJ1-1; the D gene is possibly TRBD1 (6 bases). Trimming shortened V by 8 bases and J by 6 bases, and 10 bases separated the two germline ends. This CDR3 has 11 residues. CDR1 and CDR2 from the germline V gene are MNHEY and SVGAGI.

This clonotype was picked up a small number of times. For the CDR3, the DNA is TGTGCCAGCAGCGCCGGTTACGGGGCCAACGTCCTGACTTTC. Translating it yields CASSAGYGANVLTF. The gene calls are TRBV5-6 and TRBJ2-6; D is uncertain. This CDR3 region has 14 residues. The V end was cut by 4 bases, the J end by 4 bases, with 9 bases between. The germline V gene has CDR1 SGHDT and CDR2 YYEEEE.

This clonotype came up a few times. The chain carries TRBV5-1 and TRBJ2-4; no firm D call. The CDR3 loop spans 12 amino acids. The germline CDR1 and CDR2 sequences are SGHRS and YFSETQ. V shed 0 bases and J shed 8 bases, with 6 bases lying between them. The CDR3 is CASSLDRDIQYF. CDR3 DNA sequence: TGCGCCAGCAGCTTGGATCGGGACATTCAGTACTTC. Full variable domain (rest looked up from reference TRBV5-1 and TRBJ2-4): KAGVTQTPRYLIKTRGQQVTLSCSPISGHRSVSWYQQTPGQGLQFLFEYFSETQRNKGNFPGRFSGRQFSNSRSEMNVSTLELGDSALYLCASSLDRDIQYFGAGTRLSVL.

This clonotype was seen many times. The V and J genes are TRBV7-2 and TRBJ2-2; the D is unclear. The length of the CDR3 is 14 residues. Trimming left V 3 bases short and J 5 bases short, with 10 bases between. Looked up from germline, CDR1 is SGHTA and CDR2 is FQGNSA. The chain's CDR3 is CASSLHSGTGELFF. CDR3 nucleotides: TGTGCCAGCAGCTTGCACTCTGGGACCGGGGAGCTGTTTTTT.

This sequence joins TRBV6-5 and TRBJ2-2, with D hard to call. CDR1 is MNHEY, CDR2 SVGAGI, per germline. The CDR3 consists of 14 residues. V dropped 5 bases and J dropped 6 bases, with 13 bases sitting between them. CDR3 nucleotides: TGTGCCAGCAGTCCCCTTTTTGTACCCGGGGAGCTGTTTTTT. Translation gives CASSPLFVPGELFF.

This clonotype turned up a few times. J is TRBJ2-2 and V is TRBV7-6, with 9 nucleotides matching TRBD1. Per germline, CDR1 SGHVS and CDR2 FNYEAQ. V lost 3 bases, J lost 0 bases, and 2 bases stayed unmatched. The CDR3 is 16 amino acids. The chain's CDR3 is CASSLTGGANTGELFF. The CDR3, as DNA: TGTGCCAGCAGCTTGACAGGGGGTGCGAACACCGGGGAGCTGTTTTTT.

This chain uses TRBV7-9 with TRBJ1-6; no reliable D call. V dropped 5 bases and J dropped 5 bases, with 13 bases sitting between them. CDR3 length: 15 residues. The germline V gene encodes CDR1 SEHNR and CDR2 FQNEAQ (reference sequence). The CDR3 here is CASSLTGIDNSPLHF. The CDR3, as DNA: TGTGCCAGCAGCCTAACCGGGATCGATAATTCACCCCTCCACTTT. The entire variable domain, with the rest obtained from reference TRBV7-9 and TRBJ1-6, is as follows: DTGVSQNPRHKITKRGQNVTFRCDPISEHNRLYWYRQTLGQGPEFLTYFQNEAQLEKSRLLSDRFSAERPKGSFSTLEIQRTEQGDSAMYLCASSLTGIDNSPLHFGNGTRLTVT.